This T cell receptor beta chain was identified in a study of identifying expanded T cells in peripheral blood (dated by TCRdb to between 2019 and 2020). Regarding the research as a whole: Separate aliquots of the same genomic DNA pool were sequenced to produce technical replicates, and four replicates were compared in pairs. General study outcomes and caveats: Variance in clone template counts between roughly two-week samples significantly increased with total template count across all healthy donors. The authors expected that over much longer intervals, such as months to years, biological variance in healthy repertoires might increase even further. Both the number of clones called differentially abundant and the false-positive rate were significantly reduced by the beta-binomial model across all healthy-donor time intervals. The binomial model flagged around 1.2 differentially abundant clones between technical replicates but approximately 16 over around two weeks and 19 over around 4 weeks.

The immunoSEQ Assay, which relies on bias-controlled multiplex PCR amplification of genomic DNA, was used to profile TCRbeta CDR3 regions. Turning to the authors' computational methods: To quantify the absolute abundance of each unique TCRbeta CDR3 region, the sequences were collapsed and filtered. Differential abundance was assessed using a binomial (Fisher-equivalent) model and a beta-binomial model in which time-dependent variance fitted from healthy donors was added. Clones with fewer than 5 combined templates were excluded, and clones with Benjamini-Hochberg FDR below 0.01 were called differentially abundant. Using the form v = (b*log(k)+a)^2, the beta-binomial variance was modeled as a function of the total template count across the two samples. In TCRdb, the immuneACCESS table is reduced to in-frame sequences with V and J assigned. These tables do not hold every clone; where another copy was compared, an unresolved V gene accounts for under half, and the others remain unexplained. Clone size and V and J calls were adopted from that table, with D and trimming inferred from the DNA. For this sample there are approximately 80,000 clones; 70% to 90% appear just once. About 20% of the sample is held by the ten biggest clonotypes.

Points on this clone: Its antigen is not yet known. Base quality data are lacking; no much larger clone is found one base away.

Counted from cysteine to phenylalanine, this CDR3 has 15 amino acids. CDR3 DNA is the only sequence kept; it has 45 bases, read in frame from the first base. Compared with germline, V lacks 5 bases and J lacks 1 base; bases without a gene match: 3. In the germline V gene, CDR1 corresponds to SGHVS and CDR2 to FNYEAQ. During the collection period, no immune events, such as infections, were documented for the healthy donors. Time-dependent variance in a beta-binomial model of T-cell clone differential abundance was calibrated using healthy-donor blood repertoires as a training cohort. There were ten or so healthy donors in the training cohort, of whom 3 were female and 7 were male. On average the donors were about 40 years old, and their ages spanned roughly 29 to 70 years. Whole blood from each healthy donor was obtained from a commercial supplier and was collected at three time points around 13 days apart. For immunosequencing, genomic DNA was extracted from unsorted whole blood.

The sample consisted of blood. This chain is built from TRBV7-6 and TRBJ2-2, and TRBD1 matches 8 of the central bases. The TCR was taken from a person between 18 and 69 years old in good health. In nucleotides, the sequence is TGTGCCAGCAGCGCGGGACAGGTGAACACCGGGGAGCTGTTTTTT. This gives the protein CASSAGQVNTGELFF.